This TCR beta chain was recorded in a study of cytomegalovirus exposure and HLA in healthy donors. The study, taken as a whole, reports: Reportedly, fewer N-insertions than the roughly 700-donor mean appeared in an Asian-associated ancestry cluster in a later analysis. TCR beta sequences reportedly predicted most subjects' HLA-A and HLA-B alleles accurately.

The CDR3 extends over 18 amino acids. The V and J ends lost 3 bases and 0 bases respectively, with 20 bases between them. CDR1 is LNHDA and CDR2 is SQIVND in the germline V gene (reference sequence). About this clone itself: The target antigen is unknown.

Primers: 60 Vbeta forward and 13 Jbeta reverse. Sequencing was performed with immunoSEQ multiplex PCR; in TCRdb, only in-frame clones are kept and a portion is missing. The sample has about 150,000 clones, about 82% seen once. Material for sequencing was PBMCs. The V call is TRBV19, the J call TRBJ1-2; D is unresolved. This receptor was taken from a woman between 45 and 60 years old in good health and CMV-seropositive. The CDR3 loop reads CASSIFRSGRETNYGYTF. The CDR3 bases are TGTGCCAGTAGTATCTTTCGAAGTGGGAGGGAGACTAACTATGGCTACACCTTC.